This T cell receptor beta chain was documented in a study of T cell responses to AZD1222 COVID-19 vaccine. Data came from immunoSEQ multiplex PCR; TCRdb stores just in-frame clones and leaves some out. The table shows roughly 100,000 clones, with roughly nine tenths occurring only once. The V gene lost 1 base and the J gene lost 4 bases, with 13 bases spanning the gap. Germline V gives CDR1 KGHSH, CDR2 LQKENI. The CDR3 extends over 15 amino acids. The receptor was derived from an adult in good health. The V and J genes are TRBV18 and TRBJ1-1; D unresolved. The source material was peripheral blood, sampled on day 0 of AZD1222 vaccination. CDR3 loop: CASSPQGSRFTEAFF. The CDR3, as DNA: TGTGCCAGCTCACCACAGGGTTCCAGGTTCACTGAAGCTTTCTTT. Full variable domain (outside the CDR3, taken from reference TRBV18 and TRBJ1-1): NAGVMQNPRHLVRRRGQEARLRCSPMKGHSHVYWYRQLPEEGLKFMVYLQKENIIDESGMPKERFSAEFPKEGPSILRIQQVVRGDSAAYFCASSPQGSRFTEAFFGQGTRLTVV.